These T cell receptor beta chains were read from a single sample in a study of regulatory T cells in long-lasting Graves disease. Each CDR3 protein gets one entry after TCRdb re-called the multiplex PCR reads with MiXCR. The table lists 400,000 to 500,000 distinct CDR3 sequences, around a fifth of them singletons. Sequencing was performed on peripheral blood mononuclear cells (PBMCs), taken when the disease was refractory, from a patient treated with antithyroid drugs. The receptors come from a female donor with Graves disease. The CDR3 runs from the conserved cysteine through the conserved F or W. D genes are given only for firm matches. Where a row states a size, it is once, few, many or the class of an expanded clone; other rows omit it.

abundance: few; j_gene: TRBJ1-5; d_gene: -; v_gene: TRBV6-5; CDR3aa: CASSYSEGGRSSNQPQHF; CDR3nt: TGTGCCAGCAGTTACTCGGAGGGGGGCCGATCTAGCAATCAGCCCCAGCATTTT
abundance: few; j_gene: TRBJ1-1; d_gene: TRBD1; v_gene: TRBV6-1; CDR3aa: CASSGTGSTEAFF; CDR3nt: TGTGCCAGCAGTGGGACAGGGAGTACTGAAGCTTTCTTT
abundance: many; j_gene: TRBJ2-5; d_gene: -; v_gene: TRBV28; CDR3aa: CASSFGRGGRETQYF; CDR3nt: TGTGCCAGCAGTTTTGGGCGCGGAGGGCGAGAGACCCAGTACTTC
abundance: few; j_gene: TRBJ1-1; d_gene: TRBD1; v_gene: TRBV15; CDR3aa: CATSREPGQGDTEAFF; CDR3nt: TGTGCCACCAGCAGAGAGCCGGGACAGGGGGACACTGAAGCTTTCTTT
abundance: -; j_gene: TRBJ1-3; d_gene: TRBD1; v_gene: TRBV7-9; CDR3aa: CASSPKGDSSLIGNTIYF; CDR3nt: TGTGCCAGCAGCCCCAAGGGGGACAGTTCCCTGATCGGAAACACCATATATTTT
abundance: -; j_gene: TRBJ2-1; d_gene: TRBD2; v_gene: TRBV10-2; CDR3aa: CASSLGTSGREGTNNEQFF; CDR3nt: TGCGCCAGCAGTCTTGGGACTAGCGGGAGGGAAGGAACAAACAATGAGCAGTTCTTC
abundance: many; j_gene: TRBJ1-1; d_gene: TRBD1; v_gene: TRBV28; CDR3aa: CASSPMTGYVNTEAFF; CDR3nt: TGTGCCAGCAGTCCAATGACAGGGTATGTGAACACTGAAGCTTTCTTT
abundance: many; j_gene: TRBJ2-5; d_gene: -; v_gene: TRBV2; CDR3aa: CASSENGLQETQYF; CDR3nt: TGTGCCAGCAGTGAAAATGGCCTTCAAGAGACCCAGTACTTC
abundance: -; j_gene: TRBJ2-5; d_gene: -; v_gene: TRBV7-3; CDR3aa: CASSSLGRSYQETQYF; CDR3nt: TGTGCCAGCAGCTCCTTGGGAAGGTCGTACCAAGAGACCCAGTACTTC
abundance: few; j_gene: TRBJ1-4; d_gene: -; v_gene: TRBV30; CDR3aa: CAWSSQTGEKLFF; CDR3nt: TGTGCCTGGAGTTCCCAAACGGGTGAAAAACTGTTTTTT
abundance: -; j_gene: TRBJ1-1; d_gene: -; v_gene: TRBV29-1; CDR3aa: CSVGVHTQTEAFF; CDR3nt: TGCAGCGTTGGGGTCCATACCCAGACCGAAGCTTTCTTT
abundance: -; j_gene: TRBJ2-7; d_gene: -; v_gene: TRBV12-3/TRBV12-4; CDR3aa: CASRVGGQTSEQYF; CDR3nt: TGTGCCAGCAGGGTGGGGGGGCAAACTAGCGAGCAGTACTTC
abundance: many; j_gene: TRBJ1-1; d_gene: -; v_gene: TRBV7-9; CDR3aa: CASRPWGGTTEAFF; CDR3nt: TGTGCCAGCAGGCCTTGGGGGGGGACCACTGAAGCTTTCTTT
abundance: -; j_gene: TRBJ2-2; d_gene: -; v_gene: TRBV4-3; CDR3aa: CASSPLGSVNTGELFF; CDR3nt: TGCGCCAGCAGCCCCTTGGGGTCGGTGAACACCGGGGAGCTGTTTTTT
abundance: -; j_gene: TRBJ1-1; d_gene: -; v_gene: TRBV18; CDR3aa: CASSPLPETEAFF; CDR3nt: TGTGCCAGCTCACCCCTCCCCGAAACTGAAGCTTTCTTT
abundance: -; j_gene: TRBJ1-4; d_gene: -; v_gene: TRBV30; CDR3aa: CAWSISSFPTNEKLFF; CDR3nt: TGTGCCTGGAGTATAAGTAGCTTCCCAACTAATGAAAAACTGTTTTTT
abundance: -; j_gene: TRBJ1-2; d_gene: -; v_gene: TRBV20-1; CDR3aa: CSARDQVNYGYTF; CDR3nt: TGCAGTGCTAGAGATCAGGTGAACTATGGCTACACCTTC
abundance: -; j_gene: TRBJ1-1; d_gene: -; v_gene: TRBV20-1; CDR3aa: CSASVSGGEFSEAFF; CDR3nt: TGCAGTGCTAGCGTCTCGGGGGGGGAGTTTAGTGAAGCTTTCTTT
abundance: -; j_gene: TRBJ1-5; d_gene: -; v_gene: TRBV7-2; CDR3aa: CASSISGNGGQPQHF; CDR3nt: TGTGCCAGCAGTATTTCCGGCAACGGAGGTCAGCCCCAGCATTTT
abundance: few; j_gene: TRBJ1-1; d_gene: -; v_gene: TRBV13; CDR3aa: CASRSRVSTEAFF; CDR3nt: TGTGCCAGCAGAAGTAGGGTAAGCACTGAAGCTTTCTTT
abundance: -; j_gene: TRBJ2-2; d_gene: -; v_gene: TRBV20-1; CDR3aa: CSARGPGLTGELFF; CDR3nt: TGCAGTGCTAGAGGCCCAGGGCTCACCGGGGAGCTGTTTTTT
abundance: -; j_gene: TRBJ2-1; d_gene: -; v_gene: TRBV7-3; CDR3aa: CASSLYDNEQFF; CDR3nt: TGTGCCAGCAGCTTATATGACAATGAGCAGTTCTTC
abundance: once; j_gene: TRBJ2-3; d_gene: -; v_gene: TRBV20-1; CDR3aa: CSAGGTGGPDTQYF; CDR3nt: TGCAGTGCCGGAGGGACCGGGGGGCCAGATACGCAGTATTTT
abundance: once; j_gene: TRBJ2-2; d_gene: -; v_gene: TRBV7-9; CDR3aa: CANTSGGELFF; CDR3nt: TGTGCCAACACGAGCGGCGGGGAGCTGTTTTTT
abundance: -; j_gene: TRBJ2-5; d_gene: -; v_gene: TRBV18; CDR3aa: CASSPPGEGGQTQYF; CDR3nt: TGTGCCAGCTCACCCCCGGGTGAGGGTGGACAGACCCAGTACTTC
abundance: few; j_gene: TRBJ1-5; d_gene: -; v_gene: TRBV3-1; CDR3aa: CASSQVGGGQPQHF; CDR3nt: TGTGCCAGCAGCCAAGTGGGGGGCGGACAGCCCCAGCATTTT
abundance: -; j_gene: TRBJ1-2; d_gene: TRBD1; v_gene: TRBV20-1; CDR3aa: CSALGTGGLGYGYTF; CDR3nt: TGCAGTGCTCTAGGGACAGGGGGCCTAGGGTATGGCTACACCTTC
abundance: -; j_gene: TRBJ1-1; d_gene: -; v_gene: TRBV18; CDR3aa: CASSRAPGLKAFF; CDR3nt: TGTGCCAGCTCTCGAGCGCCAGGACTTAAAGCTTTCTTT
abundance: -; j_gene: TRBJ2-3; d_gene: TRBD2; v_gene: TRBV6-2/TRBV6-3; CDR3aa: CASGNSGMGTDTQYF; CDR3nt: TGTGCCAGCGGTAACAGCGGGATGGGGACAGATACGCAGTATTTT
abundance: -; j_gene: TRBJ2-6; d_gene: -; v_gene: TRBV9; CDR3aa: CASSVEVSGRHVLTF; CDR3nt: TGTGCCAGCAGCGTAGAAGTTTCAGGCCGCCACGTCCTGACTTTC
abundance: many; j_gene: TRBJ1-2; d_gene: -; v_gene: TRBV12-3/TRBV12-4; CDR3aa: CASSFLETPSFYGYTF; CDR3nt: TGTGCCAGCAGTTTCCTTGAGACACCATCATTCTATGGCTACACCTTC
abundance: many; j_gene: TRBJ2-7; d_gene: -; v_gene: TRBV10-3; CDR3aa: CAISTTPSYEQYF; CDR3nt: TGTGCCATCAGCACCACACCCTCCTACGAGCAGTACTTC
abundance: -; j_gene: TRBJ2-7; d_gene: -; v_gene: TRBV4-1; CDR3aa: CASSNLYRQEQQYF; CDR3nt: TGCGCCAGCAGCAACCTATACCGCCAGGAGCAGCAGTACTTC
abundance: few; j_gene: TRBJ2-7; d_gene: -; v_gene: TRBV11-2; CDR3aa: CASSLLADTYEQYF; CDR3nt: TGTGCCAGCAGCTTACTAGCTGATACCTACGAGCAGTACTTC
abundance: -; j_gene: TRBJ1-5; d_gene: -; v_gene: TRBV18; CDR3aa: CASSTGTYSNQPQHF; CDR3nt: TGTGCCAGCTCAACCGGGACCTATAGCAATCAGCCCCAGCATTTT
abundance: -; j_gene: TRBJ2-7; d_gene: TRBD1; v_gene: TRBV6-1; CDR3aa: CASSTWTGLYEQYF; CDR3nt: TGTGCCAGCAGTACCTGGACAGGTCTCTACGAGCAGTACTTC
abundance: few; j_gene: TRBJ2-7; d_gene: -; v_gene: TRBV7-3; CDR3aa: CASSLGPLSSYEQYF; CDR3nt: TGTGCCAGCAGCTTAGGCCCCCTGAGCTCCTACGAGCAGTACTTC
abundance: once; j_gene: TRBJ2-7; d_gene: TRBD1; v_gene: TRBV28; CDR3aa: CASSLLTGPVNEQYF; CDR3nt: TGTGCCAGCAGTCTGCTGACAGGGCCTGTGAACGAGCAGTACTTC
abundance: many; j_gene: TRBJ1-4; d_gene: TRBD1; v_gene: TRBV2; CDR3aa: CASSLFRGQTYEKLFF; CDR3nt: TGTGCCAGCAGTCTCTTCCGGGGACAGACCTATGAAAAACTGTTTTTT
abundance: many; j_gene: TRBJ1-1; d_gene: TRBD1; v_gene: TRBV6-2/TRBV6-3; CDR3aa: CATTGDRRRVTEAFF; CDR3nt: TGTGCCACAACGGGGGACAGGCGTCGTGTCACTGAAGCTTTCTTT
abundance: many; j_gene: TRBJ1-1; d_gene: -; v_gene: TRBV2; CDR3aa: CASSVAKGDDEAFF; CDR3nt: TGTGCCAGCAGTGTGGCGAAGGGGGACGATGAAGCTTTCTTT
abundance: -; j_gene: TRBJ2-7; d_gene: -; v_gene: TRBV5-6; CDR3aa: CASSPTGPDSYEQYF; CDR3nt: TGTGCCAGCAGCCCCACCGGGCCCGACTCCTACGAGCAGTACTTC
abundance: -; j_gene: TRBJ2-2; d_gene: TRBD2; v_gene: TRBV28; CDR3aa: CASSFGWREATGELFF; CDR3nt: TGTGCCAGCAGTTTCGGCTGGCGGGAGGCCACCGGGGAGCTGTTTTTT
abundance: many; j_gene: TRBJ2-5; d_gene: -; v_gene: TRBV6-5; CDR3aa: CASSYSGETQYF; CDR3nt: TGTGCCAGCAGTTACTCTGGGGAGACCCAGTACTTC
abundance: -; j_gene: TRBJ1-4; d_gene: -; v_gene: TRBV4-1; CDR3aa: CASSHRMRGRQNEKLFF; CDR3nt: TGCGCCAGCAGCCACCGGATGCGAGGACGGCAAAATGAAAAACTGTTTTTT
abundance: many; j_gene: TRBJ1-1; d_gene: -; v_gene: TRBV27; CDR3aa: CASSLGHKSEAFF; CDR3nt: TGTGCCAGCAGTTTAGGTCATAAAAGTGAAGCTTTCTTT
abundance: many; j_gene: TRBJ1-2; d_gene: -; v_gene: TRBV7-2; CDR3aa: CASSLELREYYGYTF; CDR3nt: TGTGCCAGCAGCTTAGAACTCCGGGAGTACTATGGCTACACCTTC
abundance: many; j_gene: TRBJ2-2; d_gene: -; v_gene: TRBV5-1; CDR3aa: CASSLDGGTGELFF; CDR3nt: TGCGCCAGCAGCTTGGATGGGGGGACCGGGGAGCTGTTTTTT